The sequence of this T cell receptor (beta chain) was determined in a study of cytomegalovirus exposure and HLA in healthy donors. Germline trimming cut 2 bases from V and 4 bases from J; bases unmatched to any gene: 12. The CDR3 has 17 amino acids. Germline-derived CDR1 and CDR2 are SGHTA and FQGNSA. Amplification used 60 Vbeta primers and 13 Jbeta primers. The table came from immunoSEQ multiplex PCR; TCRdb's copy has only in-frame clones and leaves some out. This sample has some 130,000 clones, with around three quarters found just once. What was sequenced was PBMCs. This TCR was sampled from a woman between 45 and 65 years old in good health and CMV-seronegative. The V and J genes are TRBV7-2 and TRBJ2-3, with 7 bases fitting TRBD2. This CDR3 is CASSLPVLADVSDTQYF. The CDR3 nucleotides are TGTGCCAGCAGCTTACCCGTTCTAGCGGACGTTTCAGATACGCAGTATTTT. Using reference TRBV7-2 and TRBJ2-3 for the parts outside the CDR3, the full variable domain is GAGVSQSPSNKVTEKGKDVELRCDPISGHTALYWYRQSLGQGLEFLIYFQGNSAPDKSGLPSDRFSAERTGGSVSTLTIQRTQQEDSAVYLCASSLPVLADVSDTQYFGPGTRLTVL.